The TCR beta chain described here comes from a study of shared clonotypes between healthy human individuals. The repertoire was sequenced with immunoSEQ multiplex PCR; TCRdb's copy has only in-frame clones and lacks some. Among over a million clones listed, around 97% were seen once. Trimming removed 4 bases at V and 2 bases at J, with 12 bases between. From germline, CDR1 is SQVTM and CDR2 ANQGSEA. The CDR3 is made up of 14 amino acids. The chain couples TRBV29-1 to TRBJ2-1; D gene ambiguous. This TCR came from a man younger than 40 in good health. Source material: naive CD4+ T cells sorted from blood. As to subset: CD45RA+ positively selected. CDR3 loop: CSVGKSAPYNEQFF. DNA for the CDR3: TGCAGCGTTGGGAAGAGCGCTCCCTACAATGAGCAGTTCTTC.